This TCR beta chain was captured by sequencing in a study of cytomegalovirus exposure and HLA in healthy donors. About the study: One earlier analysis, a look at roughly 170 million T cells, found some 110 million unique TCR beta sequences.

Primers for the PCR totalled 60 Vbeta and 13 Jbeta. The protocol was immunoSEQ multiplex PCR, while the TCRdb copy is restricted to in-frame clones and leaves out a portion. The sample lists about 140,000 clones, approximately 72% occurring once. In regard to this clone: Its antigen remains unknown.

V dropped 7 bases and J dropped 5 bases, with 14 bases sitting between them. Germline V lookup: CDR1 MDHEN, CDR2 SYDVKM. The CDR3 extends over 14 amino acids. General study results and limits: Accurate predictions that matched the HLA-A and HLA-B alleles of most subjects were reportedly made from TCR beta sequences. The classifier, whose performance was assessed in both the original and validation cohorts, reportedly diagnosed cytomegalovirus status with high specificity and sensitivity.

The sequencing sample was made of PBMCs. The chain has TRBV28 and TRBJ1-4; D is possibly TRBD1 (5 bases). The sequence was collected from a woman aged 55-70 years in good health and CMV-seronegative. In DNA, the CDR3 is TGTGCCAGCACCCCCATGGCAGGGAATGAAAAACTGTTTTTT. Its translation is CASTPMAGNEKLFF.